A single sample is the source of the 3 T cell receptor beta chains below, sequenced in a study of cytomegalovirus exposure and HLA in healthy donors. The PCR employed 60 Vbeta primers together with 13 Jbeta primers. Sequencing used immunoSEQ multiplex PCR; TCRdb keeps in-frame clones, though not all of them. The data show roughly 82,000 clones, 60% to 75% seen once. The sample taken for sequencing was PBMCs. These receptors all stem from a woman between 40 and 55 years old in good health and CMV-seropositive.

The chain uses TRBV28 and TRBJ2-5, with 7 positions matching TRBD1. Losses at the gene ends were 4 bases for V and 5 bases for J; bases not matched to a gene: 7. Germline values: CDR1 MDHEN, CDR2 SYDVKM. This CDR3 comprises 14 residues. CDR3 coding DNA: TGTGCCAGCAGTTCCCCAGACAGGGAGGAGACCCAGTACTTC. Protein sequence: CASSSPDREETQYF.

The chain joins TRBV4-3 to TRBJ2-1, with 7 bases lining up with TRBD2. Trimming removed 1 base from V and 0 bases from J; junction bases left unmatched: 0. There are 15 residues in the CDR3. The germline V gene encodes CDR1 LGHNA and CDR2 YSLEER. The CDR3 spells CASSQAGGSYNEQFF. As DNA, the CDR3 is TGCGCCAGCAGCCAAGCGGGGGGCTCCTACAATGAGCAGTTCTTC.

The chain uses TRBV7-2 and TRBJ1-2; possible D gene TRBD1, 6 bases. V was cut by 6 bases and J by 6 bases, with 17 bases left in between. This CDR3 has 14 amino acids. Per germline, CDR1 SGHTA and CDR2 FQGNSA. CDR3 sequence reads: CASRGGGNSNGYTF. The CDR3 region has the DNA TGTGCCAGCAGGGGAGGGGGTAATAGTAATGGCTACACCTTC.